This passage covers 4 T cell receptor beta chains from one sample sequenced in a study of CD8 T cells in ankylosing spondylitis. One entry per CDR3 protein, called by TCRdb with MiXCR from the 5' RACE reads. The sample gives approximately 9,000 distinct CDR3 sequences, 3.9% of which show up once; more than 9% is in the top ten. The sequenced sample was blood, either unsorted or a sorted T cell fraction (not recorded which). The source is a female donor with ankylosing spondylitis or in good health (not recorded which).

This clonotype was detected ten times or more. CDR3 sequence: CASSPGVAGLDTQYF. The CDR3, as DNA: TGTGCCAGCAGCCCCGGGGTAGCGGGGTTAGATACGCAGTATTTT. V is TRBV9 and J is TRBJ2-3; TRBD2 agrees at 8 bases. From germline, CDR1 is SGDLS and CDR2 YYNGEE. This CDR3 has 15 amino acids. V shed 4 bases and J 5 bases; nucleotides not matched to a gene: 9.

The chain combines TRBV9 with TRBJ2-7; D may be TRBD1 (6 bases). This CDR3 region has 14 residues. Trimming stripped 4 bases from V and 2 bases from J, with 13 bases between. CDR1 and CDR2 (germline): SGDLS, YYNGEE. The CDR3 region has the DNA TGTGCCAGCAGCCTCGAAGGGGGACCCTACGAGCAGTACTTC. As protein: CASSLEGGPYEQYF.

To note about this clonotype: With a much larger clone just one base away, this may be a read error. This rearrangement joins TRBV9 to TRBJ2-3; D perhaps matches TRBD2 (5 bases). The CDR3 contains 16 residues. Germline CDR1 is SGDLS and CDR2 is YYNGEE. The CDR3 region has the DNA TGTGCCAGCAGCGTAGGCGGAGCGGCTAGCACAGATATGCAGTATTTT. Encoded protein: CASSVGGAASTDMQYF.

By its share, this clonotype is medium-sized. This chain connects TRBV9 to TRBJ1-5; D might be TRBD1 (6 bases). Germline CDR1 is SGDLS and CDR2 is YYNGEE. Trimming took 3 bases from V and 7 from J, leaving 11 bases between them. The length of the CDR3 is 13 residues. CDR3 in amino acids: CASSAGGGQPQHF. DNA for the CDR3: TGTGCCAGCAGCGCTGGTGGGGGCCAGCCCCAGCATTTT. The full variable domain, rest sourced from reference TRBV9 and TRBJ1-5, is DSGVTQTPKHLITATGQRVTLRCSPRSGDLSVYWYQQSLDQGLQFLIQYYNGEERAKGNILERFSAQQFPDLHSELNLSSLELGDSALYFCASSAGGGQPQHFGDGTRLSIL.